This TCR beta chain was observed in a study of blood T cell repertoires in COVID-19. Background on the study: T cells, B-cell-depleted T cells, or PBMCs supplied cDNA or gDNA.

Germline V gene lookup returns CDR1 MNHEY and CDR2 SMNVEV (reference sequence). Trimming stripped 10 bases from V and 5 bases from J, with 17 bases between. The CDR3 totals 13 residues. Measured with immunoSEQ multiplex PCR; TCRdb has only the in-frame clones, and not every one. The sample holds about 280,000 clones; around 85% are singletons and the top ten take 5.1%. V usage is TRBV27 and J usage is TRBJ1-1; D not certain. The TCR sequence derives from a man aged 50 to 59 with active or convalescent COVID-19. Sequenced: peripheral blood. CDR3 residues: CAIFSARSTEAFF. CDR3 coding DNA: TGTGCCATCTTTTCGGCCAGGTCGACTGAAGCTTTCTTT.